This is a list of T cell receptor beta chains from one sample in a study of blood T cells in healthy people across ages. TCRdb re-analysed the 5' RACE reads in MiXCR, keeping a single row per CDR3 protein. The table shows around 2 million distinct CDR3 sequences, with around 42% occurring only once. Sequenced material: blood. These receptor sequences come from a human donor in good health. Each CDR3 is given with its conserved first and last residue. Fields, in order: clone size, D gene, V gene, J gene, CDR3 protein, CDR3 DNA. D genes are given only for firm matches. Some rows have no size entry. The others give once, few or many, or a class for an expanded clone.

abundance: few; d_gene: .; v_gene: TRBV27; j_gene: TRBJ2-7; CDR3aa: CASSANLVNQQYF; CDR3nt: TGTGCCAGCAGCGCGAACCTAGTAAACCAGCAGTACTTC
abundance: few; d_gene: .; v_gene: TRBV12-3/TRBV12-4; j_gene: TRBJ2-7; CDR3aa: CASSFSAEQYF; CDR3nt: TGTGCCAGCAGTTTCTCGGCCGAGCAGTACTTC
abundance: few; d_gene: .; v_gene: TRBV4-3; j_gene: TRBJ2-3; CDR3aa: CASSRATRTTDTQYF; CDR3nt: TGCGCCAGCAGCCGAGCGACCCGGACTACAGATACGCAGTATTTT
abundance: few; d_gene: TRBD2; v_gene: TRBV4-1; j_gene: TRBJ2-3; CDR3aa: CASSDGGASSTDTQYF; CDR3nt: TGCGCCAGCAGCGACGGGGGGGCCAGTAGTACAGATACGCAGTATTTT
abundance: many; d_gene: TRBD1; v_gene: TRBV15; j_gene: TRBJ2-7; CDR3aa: CATSGTGAFLYEQYF; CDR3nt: TGTGCCACCAGCGGGACAGGGGCATTCCTATACGAGCAGTACTTC
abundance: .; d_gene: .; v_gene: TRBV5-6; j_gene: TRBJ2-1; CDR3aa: CASSFGRSGEGNEQFF; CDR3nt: TGTGCCAGCAGCTTTGGAAGGTCCGGAGAGGGCAATGAGCAGTTCTTC
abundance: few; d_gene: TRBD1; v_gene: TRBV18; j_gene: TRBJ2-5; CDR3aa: CASSQTGSQETQYF; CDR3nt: TGTGCCAGCTCGCAGACAGGGTCCCAAGAGACCCAGTACTTC
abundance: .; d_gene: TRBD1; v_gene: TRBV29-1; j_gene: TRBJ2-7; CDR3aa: CSVEGVGTGTTKSSYEQYF; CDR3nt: TGCAGCGTTGAAGGGGTGGGGACAGGGACCACCAAGAGCTCCTACGAGCAGTACTTC
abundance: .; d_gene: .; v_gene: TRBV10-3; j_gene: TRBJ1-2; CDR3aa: CAIFSGYGYTF; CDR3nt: TGTGCCATTTTCTCAGGATATGGCTACACCTTC
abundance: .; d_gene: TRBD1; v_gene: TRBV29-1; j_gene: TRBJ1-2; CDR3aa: CSVDPDRGGLGGYTF; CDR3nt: TGCAGCGTTGACCCGGACAGGGGGGGTTTAGGAGGCTACACCTTC
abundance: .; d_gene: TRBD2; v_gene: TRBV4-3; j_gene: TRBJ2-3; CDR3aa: CASSQGAGVPQYF; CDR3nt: TGCGCCAGCAGCCAAGGAGCGGGGGTTCCGCAGTATTTT
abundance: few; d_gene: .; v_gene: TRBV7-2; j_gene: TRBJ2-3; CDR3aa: CASSPGYTYTDTQYF; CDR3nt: TGTGCCAGCAGCCCTGGTTATACCTACACAGATACGCAGTATTTT
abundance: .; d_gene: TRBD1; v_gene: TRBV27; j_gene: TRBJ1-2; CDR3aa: CASSPGTDIYGYTF; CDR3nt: TGTGCCAGCAGTCCCGGGACAGATATCTATGGCTACACCTTC
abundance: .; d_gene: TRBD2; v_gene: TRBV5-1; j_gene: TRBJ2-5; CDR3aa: CASSSGLAGAPETQYF; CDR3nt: TGCGCCAGCAGCTCCGGACTAGCGGGGGCCCCAGAGACCCAGTACTTC
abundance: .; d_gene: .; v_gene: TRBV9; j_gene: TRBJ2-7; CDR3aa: CASSAAVGAYEQYF; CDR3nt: TGTGCCAGCAGCGCAGCGGTCGGGGCCTACGAGCAGTACTTC
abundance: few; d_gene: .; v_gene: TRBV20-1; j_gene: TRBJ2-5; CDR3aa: CSASLTVQETRYF; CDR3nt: TGCAGTGCTAGCTTGACGGTTCAAGAGACCCGGTACTTC
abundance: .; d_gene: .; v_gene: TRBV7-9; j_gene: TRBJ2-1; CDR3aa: CASSSTWNEQFF; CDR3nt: TGTGCCAGCAGCTCAACGTGGAATGAGCAGTTCTTC
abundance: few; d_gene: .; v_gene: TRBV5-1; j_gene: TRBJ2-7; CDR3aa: CASSKDLLDEQYF; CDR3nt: TGCGCCAGCAGTAAGGACCTCCTAGACGAGCAGTACTTC
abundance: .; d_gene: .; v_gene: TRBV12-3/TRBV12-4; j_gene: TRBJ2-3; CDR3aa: CASSLRYTDTEYF; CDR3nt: TGTGCCAGCAGTTTAAGGTACACAGATACGGAGTATTTT
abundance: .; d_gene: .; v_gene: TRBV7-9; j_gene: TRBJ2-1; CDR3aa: CASSRHNIQETQFF; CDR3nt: TGTGCCAGCAGCCGTCATAATATACAAGAGACCCAGTTCTTC
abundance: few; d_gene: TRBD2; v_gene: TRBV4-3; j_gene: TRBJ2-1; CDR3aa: CASSQEASGVYNEQFF; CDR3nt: TGCGCCAGCAGCCAAGAGGCTAGCGGGGTATACAATGAGCAGTTCTTC
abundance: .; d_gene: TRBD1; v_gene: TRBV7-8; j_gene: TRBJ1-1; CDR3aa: CASSSQWGQIEAFF; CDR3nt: TGTGCCAGCAGCTCCCAATGGGGACAGATAGAAGCTTTCTTT
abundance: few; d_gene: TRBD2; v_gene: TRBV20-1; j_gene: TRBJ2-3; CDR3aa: CSASSGTSRADTQYF; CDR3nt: TGCAGTGCCTCATCCGGGACTAGCAGGGCAGATACGCAGTATTTT
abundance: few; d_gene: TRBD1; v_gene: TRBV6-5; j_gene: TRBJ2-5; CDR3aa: CASSYSDRVETQYF; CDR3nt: TGTGCCAGCAGTTACTCGGACAGGGTAGAGACCCAGTACTTC
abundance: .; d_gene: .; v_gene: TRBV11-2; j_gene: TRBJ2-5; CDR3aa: CASSLGSGAWETQYF; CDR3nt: TGTGCCAGCAGCTTAGGGTCTGGGGCTTGGGAGACCCAGTACTTC
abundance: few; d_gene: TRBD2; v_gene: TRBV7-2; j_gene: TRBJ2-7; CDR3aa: CASSFGSGAAYEQYF; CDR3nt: TGTGCCAGCAGCTTCGGTAGCGGGGCAGCCTACGAGCAGTACTTC
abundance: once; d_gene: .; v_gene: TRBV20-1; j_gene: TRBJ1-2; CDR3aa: CSASSGTGYTF; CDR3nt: TGCAGTGCTAGCTCAGGGACTGGCTACACCTTC
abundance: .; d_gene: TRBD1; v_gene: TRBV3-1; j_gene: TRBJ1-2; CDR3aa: CASKIQGAQHGYTF; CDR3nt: TGTGCCAGCAAGATACAGGGGGCGCAACATGGCTACACCTTC
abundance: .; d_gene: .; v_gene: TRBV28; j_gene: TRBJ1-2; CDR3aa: CASSPTGFDYGYTF; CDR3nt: TGTGCCAGCAGCCCCACAGGGTTTGACTATGGCTACACCTTC
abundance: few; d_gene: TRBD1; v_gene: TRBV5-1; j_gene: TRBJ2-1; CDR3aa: CASSPQDRGEQFF; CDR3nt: TGCGCCAGCAGCCCCCAGGACAGGGGTGAGCAGTTCTTC
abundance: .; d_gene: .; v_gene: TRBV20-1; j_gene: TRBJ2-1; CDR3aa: CRAGSYNEQFF; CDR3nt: TGCAGGGCTGGATCCTACAATGAGCAGTTCTTC
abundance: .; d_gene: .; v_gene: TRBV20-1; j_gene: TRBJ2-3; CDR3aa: CSAGHLDTDTQYF; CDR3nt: TGCAGTGCTGGACACCTAGACACAGATACGCAGTATTTT
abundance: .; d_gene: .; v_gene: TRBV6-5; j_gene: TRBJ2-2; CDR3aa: CASRSHLFGELFF; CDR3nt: TGTGCCAGCAGGTCCCATTTATTCGGGGAGCTGTTTTTT
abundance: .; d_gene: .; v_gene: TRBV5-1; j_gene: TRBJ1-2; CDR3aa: CASSQDPSSGCTF; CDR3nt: TGCGCCAGCAGCCAAGACCCTTCCTCCGGCTGCACCTTC
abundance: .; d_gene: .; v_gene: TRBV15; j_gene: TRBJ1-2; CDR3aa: CATSRTASLSGYTF; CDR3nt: TGTGCCACCAGCCGTACAGCCTCCCTGAGTGGCTACACCTTC
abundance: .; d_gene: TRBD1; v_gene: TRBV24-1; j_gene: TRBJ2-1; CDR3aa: CATSDQDRGAYNEQFF; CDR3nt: TGTGCCACCAGTGATCAAGACAGGGGGGCCTACAATGAGCAGTTCTTC
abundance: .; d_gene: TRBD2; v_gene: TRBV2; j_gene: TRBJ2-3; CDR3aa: CASRGLAGGYTDTQYF; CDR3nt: TGTGCCAGCAGGGGACTAGCGGGGGGCTACACAGATACGCAGTATTTT
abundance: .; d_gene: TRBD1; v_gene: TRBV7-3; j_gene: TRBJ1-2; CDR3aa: CASRSRRDRVYGYTF; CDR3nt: TGTGCCAGCAGGTCCCGCCGGGACAGGGTTTATGGCTACACCTTC
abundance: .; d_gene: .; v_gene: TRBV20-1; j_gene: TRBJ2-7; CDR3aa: CSARDPETGYEQYF; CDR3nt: TGCAGTGCTAGAGATCCAGAGACAGGCTACGAGCAGTACTTC
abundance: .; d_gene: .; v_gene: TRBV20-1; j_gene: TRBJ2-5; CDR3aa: CSAIRTDQETQYF; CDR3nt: TGCAGTGCTATTAGGACAGATCAAGAGACCCAGTACTTC
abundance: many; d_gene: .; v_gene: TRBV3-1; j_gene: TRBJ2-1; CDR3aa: CASSQVGNEQFF; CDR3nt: TGTGCCAGCAGCCAAGTGGGCAATGAGCAGTTCTTC